A selection of T cell receptor beta chains follows, all from one sample in a study of cytomegalovirus exposure and HLA in healthy donors. Assay used: immunoSEQ multiplex PCR; TCRdb lists only in-frame clones, some missing. Counted here are around 100,000 clones, less than 85% occurring once; the ten biggest clones make up roughly 2%. The material sequenced was PBMCs. The source is a man between 18 and 35 years old in good health and CMV-seronegative. CDR3s include the opening cysteine and the closing phenylalanine or tryptophan. The order of the fields is CDR3 protein, CDR3 DNA, CDR3 length, D gene, V gene, clone size, J gene. A D gene is named only where the DNA matches it firmly. Rows may omit the clone size; those that give it use once, few, many or a size class.

CASSLSGSETQYF | TGCGCCAGCAGCTTGTCGGGTTCAGAGACCCAGTACTTC | 13 | NA | TRBV5-1 | NA | TRBJ2-5
CASSQDHRGQPQHF | TGCGCCAGCAGCCAAGATCACAGGGGTCAGCCCCAGCATTTT | 14 | TRBD1 | TRBV4-3 | NA | TRBJ1-5
CASSQATSGVYEQYF | TGCGCCAGCAGCCAAGCGACTAGCGGGGTCTACGAGCAGTACTTC | 15 | TRBD2 | TRBV4-3 | NA | TRBJ2-7
CASSLVAGGSYEQYF | TGTGCCAGCAGCTTGGTAGCGGGAGGCTCCTACGAGCAGTACTTC | 15 | TRBD2 | TRBV5-5 | NA | TRBJ2-7
CASSLAGYGYTF | TGCGCCAGCAGCTTGGCCGGTTATGGCTACACCTTC | 12 | NA | TRBV5-1 | NA | TRBJ1-2
CAISDPPGQGKETQYF | TGTGCCATCAGTGATCCTCCGGGACAGGGGAAAGAGACCCAGTACTTC | 16 | TRBD1 | TRBV10-3 | NA | TRBJ2-5
CASIGGRMAFF | TGTGCCAGCATTGGGGGGAGGATGGCTTTCTTT | 11 | NA | TRBV6-1 | NA | TRBJ1-1
CASSLDRAGKVLNEQFF | TGTGCCAGCAGCTTAGACCGTGCGGGGAAGGTTTTGAATGAGCAGTTCTTC | 17 | NA | TRBV7-9 | NA | TRBJ2-1
CASSQVSSGYNEQFF | TGCGCCAGCAGCCAGGTTTCTAGCGGTTACAATGAGCAGTTCTTC | 15 | TRBD2 | TRBV4-3 | NA | TRBJ2-1
CASSEGTGRGKAFF | TGTGCCAGCAGTGAGGGGACAGGACGGGGGAAAGCTTTCTTT | 14 | TRBD1 | TRBV2 | NA | TRBJ1-1
CASDPGQGNQPQHF | TGTGCCAGTGACCCCGGACAGGGCAATCAGCCCCAGCATTTT | 14 | TRBD1 | TRBV2 | few | TRBJ1-5
CASSMPGIQPQHF | TGTGCCAGTAGTATGCCGGGGATACAGCCCCAGCATTTT | 13 | NA | TRBV19 | NA | TRBJ1-5
CASSWTSGTADTQYF | TGTGCCAGCAGCTGGACTAGCGGGACCGCAGATACGCAGTATTTT | 15 | TRBD2 | TRBV7-8 | NA | TRBJ2-3
CASSTRDRNYGYTF | TGTGCCAGCAGTACCCGGGACAGAAACTATGGCTACACCTTC | 14 | TRBD1 | TRBV6-5 | NA | TRBJ1-2
CASSAHKPGLAGVNSNTGELFF | TGTGCCAGCAGTGCCCACAAGCCGGGACTAGCGGGAGTAAACTCGAACACCGGGGAGCTGTTTTTT | 22 | TRBD2 | TRBV2 | NA | TRBJ2-2
CASSSSGAYNEQFF | TGTGCCAGCAGTTCTAGCGGAGCCTACAATGAGCAGTTCTTC | 14 | TRBD2 | TRBV25-1 | NA | TRBJ2-1
CATSRDRDREGEKLFF | TGTGCCACCAGCAGAGACAGGGACAGGGAGGGTGAAAAACTGTTTTTT | 16 | TRBD1 | TRBV15 | few | TRBJ1-4
CASSARDGLAGGPTYNEQFF | TGTGCCAGCAGCGCTCGTGATGGACTAGCGGGAGGGCCTACCTACAATGAGCAGTTCTTC | 20 | TRBD2 | TRBV9 | NA | TRBJ2-1
CASSPRGRATEAFF | TGTGCCAGCAGCCCGCGGGGCAGGGCCACTGAAGCTTTCTTT | 14 | NA | TRBV7-2 | NA | TRBJ1-1
CASGSRTELNYGYTF | TGTGCCAGCGGATCCCGGACAGAGCTTAACTATGGCTACACCTTC | 15 | NA | TRBV27 | once | TRBJ1-2
CASDLSGGIEAFF | TGTGCCAGCGATCTATCGGGGGGAATTGAAGCTTTCTTT | 13 | NA | TRBV6-1 | NA | TRBJ1-1
CASSAGRPNTEAFF | TGTGCCAGCAGCGCGGGACGGCCCAACACTGAAGCTTTCTTT | 14 | NA | TRBV7-9 | NA | TRBJ1-1
CASSVDLGLGNEQFF | TGTGCCAGCAGCGTAGACCTAGGTTTAGGCAATGAGCAGTTCTTC | 15 | NA | TRBV9 | NA | TRBJ2-1
CASSLGLAYETQYF | TGCGCCAGCAGCTTGGGACTAGCTTACGAGACCCAGTACTTC | 14 | TRBD2 | TRBV5-1 | NA | TRBJ2-5
CASVRLAGIYEQYF | TGTGCCAGCGTCCGACTAGCGGGAATCTACGAGCAGTACTTC | 14 | TRBD2 | TRBV28 | NA | TRBJ2-7
CASSPSPGKTYNEQFF | TGCGCCAGCAGCCCAAGTCCCGGGAAAACCTACAATGAGCAGTTCTTC | 16 | NA | TRBV4-1 | NA | TRBJ2-1
CASRPRTGKSYTF | TGTGCCAGCAGGCCCCGGACAGGGAAAAGCTACACCTTC | 13 | TRBD1 | TRBV6-6 | NA | TRBJ1-2